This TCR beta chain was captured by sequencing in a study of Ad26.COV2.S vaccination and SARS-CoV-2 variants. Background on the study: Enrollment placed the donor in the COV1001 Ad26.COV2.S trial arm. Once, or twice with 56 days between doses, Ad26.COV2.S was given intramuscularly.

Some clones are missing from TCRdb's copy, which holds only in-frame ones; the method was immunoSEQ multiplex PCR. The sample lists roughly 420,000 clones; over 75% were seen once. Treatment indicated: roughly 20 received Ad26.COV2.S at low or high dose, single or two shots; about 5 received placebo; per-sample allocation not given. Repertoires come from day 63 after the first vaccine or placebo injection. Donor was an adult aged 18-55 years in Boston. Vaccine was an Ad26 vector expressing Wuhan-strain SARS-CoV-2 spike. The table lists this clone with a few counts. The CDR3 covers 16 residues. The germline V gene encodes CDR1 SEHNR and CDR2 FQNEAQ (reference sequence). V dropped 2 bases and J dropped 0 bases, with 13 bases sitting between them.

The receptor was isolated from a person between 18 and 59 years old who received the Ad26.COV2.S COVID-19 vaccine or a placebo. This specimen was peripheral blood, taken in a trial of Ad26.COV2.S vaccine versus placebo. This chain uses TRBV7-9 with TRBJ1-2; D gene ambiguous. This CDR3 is CASSLLLDGANYGYTF. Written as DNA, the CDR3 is TGTGCCAGCAGCTTATTACTCGACGGAGCTAACTATGGCTACACCTTC. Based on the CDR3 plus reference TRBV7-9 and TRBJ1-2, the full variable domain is DTGVSQNPRHKITKRGQNVTFRCDPISEHNRLYWYRQTLGQGPEFLTYFQNEAQLEKSRLLSDRFSAERPKGSFSTLEIQRTEQGDSAMYLCASSLLLDGANYGYTFGSGTRLTVV.